The 28 T cell receptor beta chains below were found in one sample sequenced in a study of vaccination and CD4 T cells after COVID-19. The antigens for these receptors are not known. Treatment: roughly ten-day PBMC culture with coronavirus spike peptide pools or control peptides (ViraFEST assay). With the Oncomine TCR Beta short-read assay, DNA from cultured CD4+ T cells was sequenced. TCRdb fed the PCR reads into MiXCR, producing one record per CDR3 protein. Here the sample spans about 16,000 distinct CDR3 sequences, 36% being singletons. This sample comprised CD4+ T cells from blood, cultured in vitro, obtained before SARS-CoV-2 vaccination. The receptors were sampled from a human donor who received a COVID-19 vaccine.

This sequence joins TRBV19 and TRBJ1-1; D is unclear. V gave up 4 bases and J gave up 0 bases, with 9 bases separating them. CDR3 size: 14 residues. The germline gives CDR1 LNHDA, CDR2 SQIVND (reference sequence). The CDR3 nucleotides are TGTGCCAGTAGTACAGTGATGATGAACACTGAAGCTTTCTTT. Protein: CASSTVMMNTEAFF.

The chain employs TRBV7-9 and TRBJ2-5; TRBD1 matches at 9 bases. The CDR3 has 16 residues. The ends lost 3 bases at V and 3 bases at J; junction bases unmatched: 8. The germline V gene encodes CDR1 SEHNR and CDR2 FQNEAQ (reference sequence). CDR3 in DNA: TGTGCCAGCAGCTTCCTATTGGGACAGGGAGAAGAGACCCAGTACTTC. The encoded protein is CASSFLLGQGEETQYF.

By share of the sample, this clonotype is medium-sized (0.01 to 0.1%). CDR3 amino acids: CASSRLFGNTEAFF. The CDR3 bases are TGTGCCAGCAGTCGCCTATTCGGGAACACTGAAGCTTTCTTT. This chain connects TRBV12-3 or TRBV12-4 to TRBJ1-1; D gene uncertain. V was shortened by 5 bases and J by 1 base, with 11 bases between the two germline ends. CDR3 length: 14 residues.

V gene TRBV7-6 combines with J gene TRBJ2-7, with D possibly TRBD1 on 5 matching bases. The ends were cut back, 7 bases at V and 7 bases at J, with 14 bases in the middle. The V gene's germline CDR1 is SGHVS and CDR2 FNYEAQ. This CDR3 has 12 amino acids. The CDR3 DNA reads as TGTGCCAGCACCGACAACAGGCTTGAGCAGTACTTC. Residues: CASTDNRLEQYF.

V is TRBV19 and J is TRBJ2-6, with 12 bases lining up with TRBD2. Germline V lookup: CDR1 LNHDA, CDR2 SQIVND (reference sequence). CDR3 length equals 19 residues. Trimming took 7 bases from V and 4 from J; bases not matched to a gene: 14. CDR3 DNA sequence: TGTGCCAGTACTATGGGATCTAGCGGGGGGGCCTCCGGGGCCAACGTCCTGACTTTC. Its protein is CASTMGSSGGASGANVLTF.

In its sample, this clonotype was seen a few times. The chain's CDR3 is CASSPRGGTDYGYTF. CDR3 DNA: TGTGCCAGCAGTCCGAGGGGGGGCACGGACTATGGCTACACCTTC. The rearrangement links TRBV2 to TRBJ1-2; tentative D call: TRBD1 (6 bases). Germline values: CDR1 SNHLY, CDR2 FYNNEI. Trimming took 5 bases from V and 3 from J, leaving 16 bases between them. CDR3 size: 15 residues.

V is TRBV6-1 and J is TRBJ1-2, with TRBD1 as a possible D gene (5 bases). This CDR3 has 15 amino acids. The germline CDR1 and CDR2 sequences are MNHNS and SASEGT. The germline V and J ends were trimmed by 6 bases and 7 bases, with 21 bases remaining between them. In nucleotides, the CDR3 is TGTGCCAGCAGCCGAGTACTCCAGGGATATGTTGGCTACACCTTC. Protein: CASSRVLQGYVGYTF.

The genes are TRBV25-1 and TRBJ2-4, with D hard to call. With 3 bases removed from V and 4 bases from J, the gap between germline ends came to 7 bases. The CDR3 has 13 residues. Germline V gene lookup returns CDR1 MGHDK and CDR2 SYGVNS. CDR3: CASSDSPKNIQYF. The DNA for the CDR3 is TGTGCCAGCAGTGATTCACCGAAAAACATTCAGTACTTC.

The chain carries TRBV5-1 and TRBJ2-2; TRBD1 matches 7 bases. Trimming cost V 4 bases and J 3 bases; bases outside gene matches: 6. In germline, CDR1 is SGHRS, CDR2 YFSETQ. This CDR3 contains 15 residues. The CDR3 DNA is TGCGCCAGCAGCGTGGACAGGACGGACACCGGGGAGCTGTTTTTT. It encodes CASSVDRTDTGELFF.

This clonotype showed up just a few times. The CDR3 spells CASSRAKGTGAYEQYF. In nucleotides, the CDR3 is TGTGCCAGCAGTAGAGCAAAAGGGACAGGAGCCTACGAGCAGTACTTC. The chain employs TRBV25-1 and TRBJ2-7, with 8 nucleotides matching TRBD1. The germline gives CDR1 MGHDK, CDR2 SYGVNS. J gave up 2 bases and V 5 bases, and 11 bases lay outside the gene matches. This CDR3 spans 16 amino acids.

By sample share, this clonotype is medium-sized. The chain joins TRBV20-1 to TRBJ1-5; 7 positions agree with TRBD1. This CDR3 comprises 14 residues. Trimming took 6 bases from V and 8 from J; bases not matched to a gene: 13. The V gene's germline CDR1 is DFQATT and CDR2 SNEGSKA (reference sequence). CDR3 protein: CSARGHDEGEPQHF. The DNA for the CDR3 is TGCAGTGCAAGGGGGCACGACGAGGGGGAGCCCCAGCATTTT.

This clonotype has a handful of counts. The chain uses TRBV2 and TRBJ1-2; a weak D match, TRBD1 (6 bases). Germline V gene lookup returns CDR1 SNHLY and CDR2 FYNNEI. V gave up 4 bases and J gave up 4 bases, with 10 bases separating them. This CDR3 spans 13 amino acids. CDR3 loop: CASSVEQGYGYTF. The CDR3 coding sequence is TGTGCCAGCAGTGTTGAACAGGGCTATGGCTACACCTTC.

This chain links TRBV7-2 with TRBJ1-6, with D uncertain. This CDR3 spans 14 amino acids. V was cut by 1 base and J by 10 bases, with 11 bases left in between. Germline V gene sequence: CDR1 SGHTA, CDR2 FQGNSA. This chain's CDR3 is CASSLGVGESPLHF. CDR3 sequence (DNA): TGTGCCAGCAGCTTAGGTGTCGGGGAATCACCCCTCCACTTT. The complete variable domain, with remaining parts taken from reference TRBV7-2 and TRBJ1-6, reads GAGVSQSPSNKVTEKGKDVELRCDPISGHTALYWYRQSLGQGLEFLIYFQGNSAPDKSGLPSDRFSAERTGGSVSTLTIQRTQQEDSAVYLCASSLGVGESPLHFGNGTRLTVT.

V gene TRBV12-3 or TRBV12-4 combines with J gene TRBJ1-1, with D unresolved. V was trimmed by 7 bases and J by 4 bases, leaving 13 bases between them. The CDR3 covers 13 residues. The CDR3 nucleotides read TGTGCCAGCAATAAGGGAAGCAGCACTGAAGCTTTCTTT. Encoded protein: CASNKGSSTEAFF.

The genes are TRBV6-2 or TRBV6-3 and TRBJ2-6; the match to TRBD1 covers 10 bases. CDR3 length: 16 amino acids. Germline V lookup: CDR1 MNHEY, CDR2 SVGEGT. With V trimmed by 10 bases and J by 4 bases, 10 bases remained unmatched. Written as DNA, the CDR3 is TGTGCCACCAGCGACAGGGGGCTTACCGGGGCCAACGTCCTGACTTTC. This codes for CATSDRGLTGANVLTF.

CDR3 amino acids: CASGDRFGTGELFF. CDR3 bases: TGTGCCAGCGGGGACAGGTTCGGCACCGGGGAGCTGTTTTTT. The genes are TRBV7-8 and TRBJ2-2; 8 positions match TRBD1. Germline CDR1 SGHVS, CDR2 FQNEAQ. This CDR3 spans 14 amino acids. J was trimmed by 4 bases and V by 8 bases; bases with no gene match: 6.

This clonotype turned up a few times. The J gene is TRBJ1-2, the V gene TRBV6-1; D remains ambiguous. Germline CDR1 reads MNHNS; CDR2 reads SASEGT. The CDR3 is 13 amino acids. Trimming shortened V by 4 bases and J by 1 base, and 7 bases separated the two germline ends. This CDR3 is CASSAGLNYGYTF. The CDR3 nucleotides are TGTGCCAGCAGTGCGGGCCTTAACTATGGCTACACCTTC.

This clonotype was seen a single time. The J gene is TRBJ1-2, the V gene TRBV20-1, with D tentatively TRBD1 (6 bases). The length of the CDR3 is 13 residues. The germline V gene has CDR1 DFQATT and CDR2 SNEGSKA (reference sequence). CDR3 loop: CSVSDHRVSGYTF. DNA for the CDR3: TGCAGCGTTTCGGATCACAGGGTTAGCGGCTACACCTTC.

The chain is built from TRBV7-6 and TRBJ2-2; no definite D call. Trimming stripped 2 bases from V and 6 bases from J, with 13 bases between. The CDR3 spans 15 residues. The germline CDR1 and CDR2 sequences are SGHVS and FNYEAQ. The CDR3 DNA is TGTGCCAGCAGCTTATTCCGGCCCCCGTCCGGGGAGCTGTTTTTT. Translation: CASSLFRPPSGELFF. The whole variable domain, remainder taken from reference TRBV7-6 and TRBJ2-2, is GAGVSQSPRYKVTKRGQDVALRCDPISGHVSLYWYRQALGQGPEFLTYFNYEAQQDKSGLPNDRFSAERPEGSISTLTIQRTEQRDSAMYRCASSLFRPPSGELFFGEGSRLTVL.

This clonotype was seen once. A junction boundary mismatches the germline segment, possibly from a read error. V is TRBV7-8 and J is TRBJ1-1; 9 bases are shared with TRBD1. In germline, CDR1 is SGHVS, CDR2 FQNEAQ. The CDR3 sequence is 16 residues long. CDR3 amino acids: CAISLGTGSMNTEAFF. CDR3 nucleotides: TGTGCCATCAGCCTCGGGACAGGGAGCATGAACACTGAAGCTTTCTTT.

The chain combines TRBV14 with TRBJ2-5, with TRBD2 matching over 9 bases. The CDR3 totals 14 residues. J lost 4 bases, V lost 6 bases, and 6 bases had no gene match. Looked up from germline, CDR1 is SGHDN and CDR2 is FVKESK. CDR3 sequence reads: CASSRGGAIETQYF. In nucleotides, the CDR3 is TGTGCCAGCAGTCGCGGGGGGGCCATAGAGACCCAGTACTTC.

This clonotype was detected a few times. V and J are TRBV27 and TRBJ2-7; D not certain. CDR3 length: 13 residues. The germline gives CDR1 MNHEY, CDR2 SMNVEV (reference sequence). Trimming pared 4 bases from V and 1 base from J, leaving 8 bases between. CDR3 residues: CASSSRRSYEQYF. The CDR3 DNA reads as TGTGCCAGCAGTTCCCGTCGGTCCTACGAGCAGTACTTC.

The rearrangement uses TRBV20-1 and TRBJ1-6; D gene uncertain. With 6 bases removed from V and 7 bases from J, the gap between germline ends came to 13 bases. Looked up from germline, CDR1 is DFQATT and CDR2 is SNEGSKA (reference sequence). The CDR3 loop spans 13 amino acids. The CDR3 DNA is TGCAGTGCGGCGGAGGACCCCAATTCACCCCTCCACTTT. Translating it yields CSAAEDPNSPLHF.

This clonotype turned up a few times. The chain joins TRBV6-5 to TRBJ2-3, with 9 bases aligning to TRBD2. CDR1 is MNHEY, CDR2 SVGAGI, per germline. The CDR3 loop spans 16 amino acids. V lost 0 bases and J lost 4; bases outside the gene matches: 5. Here the CDR3 reads CASSYSTGLASDTQYF. The DNA for the CDR3 is TGTGCCAGCAGTTACTCGACGGGACTAGCATCAGATACGCAGTATTTT.

This clonotype was seen more than once but under ten times. The J gene is TRBJ1-1, the V gene TRBV7-8, with 10 bases fitting TRBD1. With 5 bases clipped from V and 4 bases from J, the junction kept 4 bases outside the gene matches. The CDR3 covers 14 residues. Per germline, CDR1 SGHVS and CDR2 FQNEAQ. For the CDR3, the DNA is TGTGCCAGCAGCCTGGACAGGGGGGGCACTGAAGCTTTCTTT. It specifies CASSLDRGGTEAFF.

This clonotype has more than one count but fewer than ten. V is TRBV24-1 and J is TRBJ2-6; 12 bases fit TRBD1. CDR1 KGHDR and CDR2 SFDVKD come from the germline V gene. The CDR3 sequence is 21 residues long. With V trimmed by 5 bases and J by 0 bases, 13 bases remained unmatched. As DNA, the CDR3 is TGTGCCACCAGTGGGTGGAGGGACAGGGGGCCCCCAAGCTCTGGGGCCAACGTCCTGACTTTC. The encoded protein is CATSGWRDRGPPSSGANVLTF.

V is TRBV30 and J is TRBJ1-5, with 7 positions matching TRBD1. The CDR3 has 13 amino acids. V shed 3 bases, J shed 11 bases, and the junction held 10 bases outside the gene matches. Germline CDR1 and CDR2: GTSNPN and SVGIG (reference sequence). In nucleotides, the CDR3 is TGTGCCTGGAGGGAGACAGGGTCAGGGGCCCAGCATTTT. Translated: CAWRETGSGAQHF.

This chain links TRBV7-6 with TRBJ2-7; D remains ambiguous. Germline-derived CDR1 and CDR2 are SGHVS and FNYEAQ. The CDR3 is 13 residues long. Trimming shortened V by 2 bases and J by 5 bases, and 10 bases separated the two germline ends. CDR3 nucleotide sequence: TGTGCCAGCAGCTTATCCAGAGTCCACGAGCAGTACTTC. It encodes CASSLSRVHEQYF.